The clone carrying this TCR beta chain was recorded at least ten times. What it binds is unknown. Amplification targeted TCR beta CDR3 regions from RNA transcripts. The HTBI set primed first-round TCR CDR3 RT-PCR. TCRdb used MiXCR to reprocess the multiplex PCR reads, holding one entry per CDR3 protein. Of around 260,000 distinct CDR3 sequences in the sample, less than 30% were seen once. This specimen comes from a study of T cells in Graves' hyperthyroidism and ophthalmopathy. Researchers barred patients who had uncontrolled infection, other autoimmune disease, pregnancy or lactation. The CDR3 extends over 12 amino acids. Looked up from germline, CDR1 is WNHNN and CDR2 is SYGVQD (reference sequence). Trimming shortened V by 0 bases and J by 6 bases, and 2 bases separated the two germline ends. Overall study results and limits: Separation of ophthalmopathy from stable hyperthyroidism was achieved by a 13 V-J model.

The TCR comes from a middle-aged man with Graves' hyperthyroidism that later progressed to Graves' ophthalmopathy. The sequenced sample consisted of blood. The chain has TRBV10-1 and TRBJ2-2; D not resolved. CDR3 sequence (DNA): TGCGCCAGCAGTGAGTCTTCCGGGGAGCTGTTTTTT. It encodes CASSESSGELFF.